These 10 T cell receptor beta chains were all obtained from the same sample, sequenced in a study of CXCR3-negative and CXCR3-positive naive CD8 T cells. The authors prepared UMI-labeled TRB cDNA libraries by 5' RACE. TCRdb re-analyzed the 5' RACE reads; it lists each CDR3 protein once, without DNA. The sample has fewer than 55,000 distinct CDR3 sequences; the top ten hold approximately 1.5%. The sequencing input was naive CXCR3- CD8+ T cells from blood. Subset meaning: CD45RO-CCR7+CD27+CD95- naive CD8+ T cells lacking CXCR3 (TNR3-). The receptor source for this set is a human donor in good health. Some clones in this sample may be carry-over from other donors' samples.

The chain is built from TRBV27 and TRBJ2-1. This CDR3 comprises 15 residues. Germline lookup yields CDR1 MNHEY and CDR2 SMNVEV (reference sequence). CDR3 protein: CASSFLGGSYNEQFF.

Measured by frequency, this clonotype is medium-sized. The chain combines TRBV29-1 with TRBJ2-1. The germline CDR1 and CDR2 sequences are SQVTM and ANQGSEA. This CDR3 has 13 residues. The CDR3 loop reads CSVELGSGNEQFF.

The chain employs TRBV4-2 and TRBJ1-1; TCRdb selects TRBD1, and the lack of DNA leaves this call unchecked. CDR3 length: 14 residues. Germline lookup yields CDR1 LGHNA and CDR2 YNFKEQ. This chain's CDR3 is CASSQVGGGTEAFF.

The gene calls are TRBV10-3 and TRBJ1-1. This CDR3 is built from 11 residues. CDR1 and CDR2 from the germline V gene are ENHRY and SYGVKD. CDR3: CAIGMGSVAFF.

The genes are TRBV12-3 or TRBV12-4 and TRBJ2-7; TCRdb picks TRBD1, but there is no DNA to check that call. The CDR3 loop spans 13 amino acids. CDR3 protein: CASSLGGDYEQYF.

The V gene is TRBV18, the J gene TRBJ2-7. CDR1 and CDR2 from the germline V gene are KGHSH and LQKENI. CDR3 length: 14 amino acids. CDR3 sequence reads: CASSPISSSYEQYF.

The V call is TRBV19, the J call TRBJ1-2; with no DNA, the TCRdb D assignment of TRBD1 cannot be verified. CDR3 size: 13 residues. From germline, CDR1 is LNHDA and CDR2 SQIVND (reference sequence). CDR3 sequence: CASSIRQDYGYTF. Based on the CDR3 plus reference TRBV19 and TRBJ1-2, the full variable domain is DGGITQSPKYLFRKEGQNVTLSCEQNLNHDAMYWYRQDPGQGLRLIYYSQIVNDFQKGDIAEGYSVSREKKESFPLTVTSAQKNPTAFYLCASSIRQDYGYTFGSGTRLTVV.

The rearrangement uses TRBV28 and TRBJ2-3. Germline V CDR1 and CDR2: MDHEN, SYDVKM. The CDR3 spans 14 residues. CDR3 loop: CASSPTDQRDTQYF. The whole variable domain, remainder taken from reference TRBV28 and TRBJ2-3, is DVKVTQSSRYLVKRTGEKVFLECVQDMDHENMFWYRQDPGLGLRLIYFSYDVKMKEKGDIPEGYSVSREKKERFSLILESASTNQTSMYLCASSPTDQRDTQYFGPGTRLTVL.

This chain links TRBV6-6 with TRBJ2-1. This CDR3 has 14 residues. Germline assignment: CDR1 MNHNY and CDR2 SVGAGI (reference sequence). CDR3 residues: CASRPGGSYNEQFF.

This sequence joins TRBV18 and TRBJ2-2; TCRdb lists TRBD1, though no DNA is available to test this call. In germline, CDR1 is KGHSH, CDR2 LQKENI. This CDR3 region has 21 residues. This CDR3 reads CASSPNPGGSEPIIYTGELFF. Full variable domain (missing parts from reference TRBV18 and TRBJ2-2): NAGVMQNPRHLVRRRGQEARLRCSPMKGHSHVYWYRQLPEEGLKFMVYLQKENIIDESGMPKERFSAEFPKEGPSILRIQQVVRGDSAAYFCASSPNPGGSEPIIYTGELFFGEGSRLTVL.